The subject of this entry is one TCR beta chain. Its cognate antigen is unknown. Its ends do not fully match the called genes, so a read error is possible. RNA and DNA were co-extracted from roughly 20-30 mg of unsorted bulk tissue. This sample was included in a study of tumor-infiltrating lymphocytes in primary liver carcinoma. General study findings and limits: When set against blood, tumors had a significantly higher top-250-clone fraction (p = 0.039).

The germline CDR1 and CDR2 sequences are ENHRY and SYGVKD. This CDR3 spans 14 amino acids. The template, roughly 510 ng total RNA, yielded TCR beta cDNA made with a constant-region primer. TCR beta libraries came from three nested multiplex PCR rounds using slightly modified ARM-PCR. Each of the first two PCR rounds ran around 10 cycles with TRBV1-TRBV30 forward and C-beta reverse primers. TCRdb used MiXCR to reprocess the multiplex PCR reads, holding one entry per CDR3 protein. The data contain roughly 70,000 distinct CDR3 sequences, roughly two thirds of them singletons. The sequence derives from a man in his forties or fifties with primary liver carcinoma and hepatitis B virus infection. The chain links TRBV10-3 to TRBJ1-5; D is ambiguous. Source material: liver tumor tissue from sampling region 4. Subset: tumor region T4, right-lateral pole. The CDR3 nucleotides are TGTGTCATTAGTGAGTATGAGGGCGATCAGCCCCGGCATTTT. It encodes CVISEYEGDQPRHF.